The 31 T cell receptor beta chains presented below share a single source sample, sequenced in a study of blood T cell repertoires in COVID-19. The repertoire was sequenced with immunoSEQ multiplex PCR; TCRdb's copy has only in-frame clones and lacks some. Among around 300,000 clones listed, about nine tenths were seen once. Input material: PBMCs or T cells enriched from blood (not recorded which). The receptors derive from a woman aged 40 to 50 who had recovered from COVID-19.

The chain is built from TRBV18 and TRBJ2-5; D may be TRBD2 (6 bases). Per germline, CDR1 KGHSH and CDR2 LQKENI. The V end was cut by 1 base, the J end by 5 bases, with 11 bases between. The CDR3 runs 14 residues. Here the CDR3 DNA reads TGTGCCAGCTCACCACAGACTAGTATCGAGACCCAGTACTTC. Residues: CASSPQTSIETQYF.

This clone has only a few counts. The genes are TRBV6-2 or TRBV6-3 and TRBJ2-7; TRBD2 might be the D (5 bases). CDR1 is MNHEY, CDR2 SVGEGT, per germline. The length of the CDR3 is 13 residues. V lost 2 bases to trimming and J lost 3 bases, with 8 bases between them. The CDR3 sequence: CASSYEGDYEQYF. The CDR3 nucleotides read TGTGCCAGCAGTTACGAGGGAGACTACGAGCAGTACTTC.

The CDR3 here is CAWSPGTGGANTGELFF. CDR3 nucleotide sequence: TGTGCCTGGAGTCCCGGGACAGGGGGCGCGAACACCGGGGAGCTGTTTTTT. The chain carries TRBV30 and TRBJ2-2, with 12 bases identical to TRBD1. The CDR3 contains 17 residues. Germline V gene sequence: CDR1 GTSNPN, CDR2 SVGIG (reference sequence). Trimming cost V 2 bases and J 0 bases; bases outside gene matches: 4. The full variable domain, completed using reference TRBV30 and TRBJ2-2, is SQTIHQWPATLVQPVGSPLSLECTVEGTSNPNLYWYRQAAGRGLQLLFYSVGIGQISSEVPQNLSASRPQDRQFILSSKKLLLSDSGFYLCAWSPGTGGANTGELFFGEGSRLTVL.

J is TRBJ1-4 and V is TRBV19, with D possibly matching TRBD1 (6 bases). The CDR3 is made up of 13 amino acids. Per the germline V gene, CDR1 is LNHDA and CDR2 is SQIVND (reference sequence). Trimming took off 7 bases at V and 5 bases at J, with 11 bases between the two ends. The DNA for the CDR3 is TGTGCCAGTACTGGACAGATAAATGAAAAACTGTTTTTT. Its translation: CASTGQINEKLFF.

V and J are TRBV5-1 and TRBJ1-1; 12 bases agree with TRBD1. The V gene's germline CDR1 is SGHRS and CDR2 YFSETQ. With V trimmed by 3 bases and J by 6 bases, 9 bases remained unmatched. The CDR3 sequence is 16 residues long. Here the CDR3 reads CASSSGGTGGLSEAFF. The CDR3 nucleotides read TGCGCCAGCAGCTCCGGCGGGACAGGGGGCCTTTCTGAAGCTTTCTTT.

The V call is TRBV5-4, the J call TRBJ1-2; D may be TRBD1 (6 bases). This CDR3 is built from 13 residues. The V gene's germline CDR1 is SGHNT and CDR2 YYREEE (reference sequence). V was pared by 4 bases and J by 2 bases, with 9 bases between. The CDR3 is CASSRDTNYGYTF. The CDR3 region has the DNA TGTGCCAGCAGCCGGGACACAAACTATGGCTACACCTTC.

The rearrangement joins TRBV5-1 to TRBJ2-3; TRBD2 might be the D (6 bases). This CDR3 is 12 amino acids long. V was trimmed by 5 bases and J by 5 bases, leaving 9 bases between them. CDR1 is SGHRS, CDR2 YFSETQ, per germline. The CDR3 coding sequence is TGCGCCAGCAGGGGGGGTGAAGATACGCAGTATTTT. Residues: CASRGGEDTQYF.

This clone was found a few times. The V gene is TRBV19, the J gene TRBJ1-1; 8 nucleotides match TRBD1. The V gene end was trimmed by 5 bases and the J gene end by 13 bases; junction bases not matched to a gene: 21. The CDR3 extends over 16 amino acids. Germline V CDR1 and CDR2: LNHDA, SQIVND (reference sequence). The CDR3 loop reads CASSGVGRQGRRVDFF. DNA for the CDR3: TGTGCCAGTAGTGGGGTAGGCCGACAGGGGCGGAGAGTGGATTTCTTT.

The chain has TRBV7-8 and TRBJ2-6; 9 positions agree with TRBD1. Germline V gene sequence: CDR1 SGHVS, CDR2 FQNEAQ. CDR3 length: 20 residues. The V and J ends lost 6 bases and 1 base, in that order; junction bases with no gene match: 16. The CDR3 DNA follows: TGTGCCAGCAGACGGACAGGGGTGGTATTAGGACTATCTGGGGCCAACGTCCTGACTTTC. The encoded protein is CASRRTGVVLGLSGANVLTF.

The J gene is TRBJ2-5, the V gene TRBV3-1 (or the pseudogene TRBV3-2); the match to TRBD1 covers 10 bases. Trimming cost V 7 bases and J 9 bases; bases outside gene matches: 5. This CDR3 contains 12 residues. The V gene's germline CDR1 is LGHDT and CDR2 YNNKEL (reference sequence). The CDR3: CASTGQGKAQYF. CDR3 nucleotides: TGTGCCAGCACGGGACAGGGGAAGGCCCAGTACTTC.

This clone has a handful of counts. The chain is built from TRBV19 and TRBJ1-2; no clear D. The V and J ends lost 7 bases and 5 bases respectively, with 14 bases between them. The CDR3 consists of 13 residues. CDR1 and CDR2 (germline): LNHDA, SQIVND (reference sequence). The CDR3 nucleotides are TGTGCCAGTAAGAAGGCAGACTTATATGGCTACACCTTC. Amino acids: CASKKADLYGYTF.

This rearrangement joins TRBV18 to TRBJ2-3; 10 bases map to TRBD2. The CDR3 is 16 amino acids. V trimming: 3 bases; J trimming: 1 base; junction bases outside the gene matches: 4. CDR1 KGHSH and CDR2 LQKENI come from the germline V gene. The CDR3 reads CASSPTLAGGTDTQYF. CDR3 DNA sequence: TGTGCCAGCTCACCTACTCTAGCGGGGGGCACAGATACGCAGTATTTT.

The gene calls are TRBV5-5 and TRBJ1-6, with 10 bases fitting TRBD1. The CDR3 loop spans 15 amino acids. V trimming: 4 bases; J trimming: 7 bases; junction bases outside the gene matches: 5. Germline CDR1 reads SGHKS; CDR2 reads YYEKEE (reference sequence). The CDR3 DNA reads as TGTGCCAGCAGCCCAAGGACAGGGGGAAATTCACCCCTCCACTTT. The encoded protein is CASSPRTGGNSPLHF.

The V and J genes are TRBV19 and TRBJ1-4; possible D gene TRBD1, 5 bases. The germline V gene encodes CDR1 LNHDA and CDR2 SQIVND (reference sequence). Trimming removed 2 bases from V and 6 bases from J, with 13 bases in between. The CDR3 has 15 residues. CDR3 region: CASSISGPRYEKLFF. The CDR3 DNA reads TGTGCCAGTAGTATATCAGGGCCGAGATATGAAAAACTGTTTTTT.

This chain links TRBV20-1 with TRBJ1-1; D call uncertain. CDR3 length: 11 amino acids. Germline CDR1 DFQATT, CDR2 SNEGSKA (reference sequence). V was clipped by 7 bases and J by 1 base, with 7 bases between them. CDR3 sequence (DNA): TGCAGTGGGCGGGAGAACACTGAAGCTTTCTTT. Translation: CSGRENTEAFF.

The rearrangement links TRBV2 to TRBJ1-2; maybe TRBD1 (5 bases). CDR1 and CDR2 (germline): SNHLY, FYNNEI. This CDR3 contains 14 residues. The ends were cut back, 6 bases at V and 6 bases at J, with 17 bases in the middle. CDR3 protein: CASRGGVGLDGYTF. Written as DNA, the CDR3 is TGTGCCAGCAGGGGGGGAGTGGGGTTGGATGGCTACACCTTC.

The CDR3 sequence is CASSYPVMNTEAFF. For the CDR3, the DNA is TGTGCCAGCAGTTACCCAGTAATGAACACTGAAGCTTTCTTT. The chain links TRBV6-5 to TRBJ1-1; D is unresolved. V lost 2 bases and J lost 0, with 7 bases in between. The CDR3 is 14 amino acids. The germline V gene has CDR1 MNHEY and CDR2 SVGAGI.

The count of this clone is one. The chain carries TRBV19 and TRBJ1-5; TRBD1 matches at 7 bases. Germline V gene data show CDR1 as LNHDA and CDR2 as SQIVND (reference sequence). The CDR3 has 15 amino acids. V trimming: 4 bases; J trimming: 6 bases; junction bases outside the gene matches: 9. CDR3 in amino acids: CASSTPRGAGQPQHF. As DNA, the CDR3 is TGTGCCAGTAGTACCCCCAGGGGGGCCGGTCAGCCCCAGCATTTT.

The CDR3 DNA reads as TGTGCCAGCAGCCCCGGGACAGGGGGCCGAACTGAAGCTTTCTTT. This sequence encodes CASSPGTGGRTEAFF. The chain couples TRBV7-2 to TRBJ1-1; 12 nucleotides align to TRBD1. CDR1 SGHTA and CDR2 FQGNSA come from the germline V gene. With 5 bases clipped from V and 5 bases from J, the junction kept 6 bases outside the gene matches. This CDR3 comprises 15 residues.

The V and J genes are TRBV4-1 and TRBJ1-5; TRBD1 agrees at 7 bases. The CDR3 sequence is 15 residues long. Germline V CDR1 and CDR2: MGHRA, YSYEKL. V dropped 6 bases and J dropped 2; count of bases not matched to a gene: 7. In DNA, the CDR3 is TGCGCCAGCAGGATGACAGGGAAGGGCAATCAGCCCCAGCATTTT. Its translation: CASRMTGKGNQPQHF.

This chain joins TRBV30 and TRBJ1-2, with TRBD1 identical over 7 bases. The CDR3 is 13 residues long. Germline values: CDR1 GTSNPN, CDR2 SVGIG (reference sequence). Germline trimming cut 4 bases from V and 2 bases from J; bases unmatched to any gene: 4. CDR3 in DNA: TGTGCCTGGACCAAGACAGGGAACTATGGCTACACCTTC. It translates to CAWTKTGNYGYTF.

V gene TRBV19 combines with J gene TRBJ1-5, with 9 bases matching TRBD1. The trim removed 6 bases at V and 0 bases at J, leaving 6 bases unmatched. This CDR3 is built from 16 residues. The V gene's germline CDR1 is LNHDA and CDR2 SQIVND (reference sequence). This CDR3 reads CASSTDRGFSNQPQHF. The CDR3 bases are TGTGCCAGTAGCACGGACAGGGGCTTTAGCAATCAGCCCCAGCATTTT.

The gene calls are TRBV5-1 and TRBJ2-4, with D perhaps matching TRBD2 (5 bases). Per germline, CDR1 SGHRS and CDR2 YFSETQ. Trimming left V 0 bases short and J 0 bases short, with 13 bases between. This CDR3 is 17 amino acids long. The CDR3 here is CASSLGSRGIAKNIQYF. CDR3 sequence (DNA): TGCGCCAGCAGCTTGGGGTCCCGGGGAATAGCCAAAAACATTCAGTACTTC.

V gene TRBV18 combines with J gene TRBJ2-1; 9 bases fit TRBD2. The CDR3 totals 15 residues. Trimming took 2 bases from V and 7 from J; bases not matched to a gene: 6. Germline V gives CDR1 KGHSH, CDR2 LQKENI. The CDR3 DNA follows: TGTGCCAGCTCACCAGCTAGCGGGATAGGGAATGAGCAGTTCTTC. Encoded protein: CASSPASGIGNEQFF.

The rearrangement links TRBV2 to TRBJ1-5; possible D gene TRBD1, 5 bases. Germline CDR1 is SNHLY and CDR2 is FYNNEI. This CDR3 comprises 14 residues. Trimming removed 4 bases from V and 5 bases from J, with 12 bases in between. The CDR3 reads CASSGEGGDQPQHF. For the CDR3, the DNA is TGTGCCAGCAGTGGGGAGGGAGGGGATCAGCCCCAGCATTTT.

This clone is a singleton in its sample. The chain combines TRBV9 with TRBJ2-1; 10 bases fit TRBD2. Germline V gene sequence: CDR1 SGDLS, CDR2 YYNGEE. The trim removed 7 bases at V and 4 bases at J, leaving 11 bases unmatched. The CDR3 extends over 16 amino acids. In DNA form, the CDR3 reads TGTGCCAGCTCTCTAGAGGGAGCGGGAGGGTACAATGAGCAGTTCTTC. Protein product: CASSLEGAGGYNEQFF.

The V gene is TRBV5-1, the J gene TRBJ1-1; D gene uncertain. The germline CDR1 and CDR2 sequences are SGHRS and YFSETQ. V shed 1 base and J shed 1 base, with 8 bases lying between them. This CDR3 region has 14 residues. The CDR3 coding sequence is TGCGCCAGCAGCTTGATTGTCGGGAACACTGAAGCTTTCTTT. Its translation is CASSLIVGNTEAFF.

The gene calls are TRBV5-5 and TRBJ2-5; TRBD2 agrees at 8 bases. The ends lost 1 base at V and 5 bases at J; junction bases unmatched: 10. CDR1 is SGHKS and CDR2 is YYEKEE in the germline V gene (reference sequence). This CDR3 has 16 amino acids. CDR3 in DNA: TGTGCCAGCAGCTTGTGGTTTAGCGGGGAGGGGGAGACCCAGTACTTC. Translating it yields CASSLWFSGEGETQYF.

The chain is built from TRBV4-1 and TRBJ1-5; D is undetermined. CDR3 length equals 14 residues. The germline V and J ends were trimmed by 0 bases and 4 bases, with 7 bases remaining between them. Germline V CDR1 and CDR2: MGHRA, YSYEKL. This chain's CDR3 is CASSQDGRNQPQHF. The CDR3 bases are TGCGCCAGCAGCCAAGATGGGAGGAATCAGCCCCAGCATTTT.

This rearrangement joins TRBV15 to TRBJ2-1; 11 nucleotides agree with TRBD2. The trim removed 0 bases at V and 12 bases at J, leaving 7 bases unmatched. Germline CDR1 LNHNV, CDR2 YYDKDF (reference sequence). This CDR3 comprises 15 residues. The CDR3 region has the DNA TGTGCCACCAGCAGAGATCCCACTAGCGGGAGATGGCAGTTCTTC. Its translation is CATSRDPTSGRWQFF.

The J gene is TRBJ2-3, the V gene TRBV5-8, with D possibly TRBD2 on 6 matching bases. Trimming left V 0 bases short and J 1 base short, with 15 bases between. The CDR3 contains 17 residues. Germline values: CDR1 SGHTS, CDR2 YDEGEE. CDR3 residues: CASSLGAAGLGTDTQYF. CDR3 in DNA: TGTGCCAGCAGCTTGGGGGCTGCGGGGCTTGGCACAGATACGCAGTATTTT. Together with reference TRBV5-8 and TRBJ2-3, the CDR3 gives the full variable domain: EAGVTQSPTHLIKTRGQQATLRCSPISGHTSVYWYQQALGLGLQFLLWYDEGEERNRGNFPPRFSGRQFPNYSSELNVNALELEDSALYLCASSLGAAGLGTDTQYFGPGTRLTVL.